This TCR beta chain was documented in a study of blood T cell repertoires in COVID-19. In the study overall: COVID-19 samples collected from the United States, Italy and Spain covered acute and convalescent phases.

The germline gives CDR1 SNHLY, CDR2 FYNNEI. This CDR3 has 12 amino acids. V was pared by 4 bases and J by 5 bases, with 2 bases of the junction left unmatched. Measured with immunoSEQ multiplex PCR; TCRdb has only the in-frame clones, and not every one. The sample has about 86,000 clones; around 80% are singletons. The sequencing sample was made of peripheral blood. The TCR was taken from an elderly woman with acute or convalescent COVID-19. The V call is TRBV2, the J call TRBJ2-7; 7 bases are a match to TRBD1. The CDR3: CASSGQGDEQYF. The CDR3 nucleotides read TGTGCCAGCAGTGGACAGGGTGACGAGCAGTACTTC.